This paragraph reports one T cell receptor (beta chain). Antigen specificity is unknown. This sample is part of a study of blood T cells in healthy people across ages. Notes on the study in general: Unsorted PBMCs blocked a conclusive comparison of naive and antigen-experienced cells.

A second about 7 to 12 cycle PCR used barcoded and J-beta primers. A single record per CDR3 protein comes from TCRdb applying MiXCR to the 5' RACE reads. This sample has nearly 800,000 distinct CDR3 sequences, with 56% found just once. Germline trimming cut 4 bases from V and 5 bases from J; bases unmatched to any gene: 5. Germline loops: CDR1 KGHDR, CDR2 SFDVKD. The CDR3 covers 16 residues. The gene calls are TRBV24-1 and TRBJ2-1; 12 bases map to TRBD2. The sequenced sample consisted of blood. The receptor's source is a man aged 40-49 years in good health. CDR3: CATSDRLAGGNNEQFF. In nucleotides, the CDR3 is TGTGCCACCAGTGACCGGCTAGCGGGAGGGAACAATGAGCAGTTCTTC.